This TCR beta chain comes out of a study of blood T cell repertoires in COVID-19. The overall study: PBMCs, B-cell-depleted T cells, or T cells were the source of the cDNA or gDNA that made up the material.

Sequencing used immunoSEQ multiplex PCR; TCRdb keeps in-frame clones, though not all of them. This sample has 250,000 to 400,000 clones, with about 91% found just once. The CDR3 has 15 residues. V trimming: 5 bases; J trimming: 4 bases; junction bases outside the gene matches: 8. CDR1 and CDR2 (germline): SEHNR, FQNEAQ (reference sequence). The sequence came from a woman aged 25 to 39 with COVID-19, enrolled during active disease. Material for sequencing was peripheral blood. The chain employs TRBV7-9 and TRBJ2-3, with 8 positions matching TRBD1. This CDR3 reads CASSHIAGGSDTQYF. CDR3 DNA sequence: TGTGCCAGCAGCCACATCGCAGGGGGCTCAGATACGCAGTATTTT.